A single sample is the source of the 10 T cell receptor beta chains below, sequenced in a study of cytomegalovirus exposure and HLA in healthy donors. The PCR contained 60 Vbeta and 13 Jbeta primers. Data came from immunoSEQ multiplex PCR; TCRdb stores just in-frame clones and leaves some out. The sample holds 180,000 or so clones, roughly 85% seen once. Material for sequencing was PBMCs. Source of these receptors: a man between 45 and 60 years old in good health and CMV-seropositive.

The chain uses TRBV28 and TRBJ2-7, with 12 bases identical to TRBD2. Trimming removed 2 bases from V and 3 bases from J; junction bases left unmatched: 5. The CDR3 length is 16 residues. Germline CDR1 and CDR2: MDHEN and SYDVKM. CDR3 sequence: CASSLTMTSGGYEQYF. CDR3 nucleotide sequence: TGTGCCAGCAGTTTAACCATGACTAGCGGGGGCTACGAGCAGTACTTC.

CDR3 protein: CASSITAGELFF. Here the CDR3 DNA reads TGTGCCAGCTCAATCACGGCCGGGGAGCTGTTTTTT. The V gene is TRBV18, the J gene TRBJ2-2; D not certain. V was clipped by 5 bases and J by 6 bases, with 7 bases between them. Germline V gene sequence: CDR1 KGHSH, CDR2 LQKENI. This CDR3 is 12 amino acids long.

This sequence joins TRBV6-5 and TRBJ1-2, with D uncertain. CDR3 length: 12 residues. Trimming took 10 bases from V and 5 from J, leaving 14 bases between them. Germline assignment: CDR1 MNHEY and CDR2 SVGAGI. The CDR3 DNA reads TGTGCCACCCTAAGGACGGGATATGGCTACACCTTC. Its translation: CATLRTGYGYTF.

The V gene is TRBV6-1, the J gene TRBJ2-4; TRBD1 matches at 8 bases. J gave up 4 bases and V 0 bases, and 17 bases lay outside the gene matches. The germline gives CDR1 MNHNS, CDR2 SASEGT. This CDR3 has 20 amino acids. In nucleotides, the CDR3 is TGTGCCAGCAGTGAAGCGTGGGCCCCGGACAGGGAATACGCGAAAAACATTCAGTACTTC. Translating it yields CASSEAWAPDREYAKNIQYF.

This clone has only a few counts. The chain joins TRBV19 to TRBJ1-4; tentatively, D is TRBD1 (5 bases). The CDR3 length is 15 residues. V lost 0 bases, J lost 0 bases, and 5 bases lay in between. Germline values: CDR1 LNHDA, CDR2 SQIVND (reference sequence). The CDR3 nucleotides read TGTGCCAGTAGTATAGAGACAGCAACTAATGAAAAACTGTTTTTT. Translated, it gives CASSIETATNEKLFF.

The chain is built from TRBV6-1 and TRBJ1-6, with D maybe TRBD1 (5 bases). Trimming pared 2 bases from V and 9 bases from J, leaving 14 bases between. This CDR3 has 15 amino acids. Germline V CDR1 and CDR2: MNHNS, SASEGT. The CDR3 nucleotides read TGTGCCAGCAGTGAACTGGGGCGGGAGGGTTCACCCCTCCACTTT. Translation: CASSELGREGSPLHF.

This chain uses TRBV19 with TRBJ2-7; TRBD1 matches at 7 bases. The germline V gene encodes CDR1 LNHDA and CDR2 SQIVND (reference sequence). The junction had 7 bases not matched to a gene; V was cut back by 5 bases and J by 3 bases. This CDR3 comprises 14 residues. CDR3 sequence (DNA): TGTGCCAGTAGTCCACGAGGGACAGACTACGAGCAGTACTTC. Amino acid sequence: CASSPRGTDYEQYF.

The chain employs TRBV18 and TRBJ2-3; 7 bases fit TRBD2. Unmatched junction bases numbered 10, after V lost 3 bases and J lost 1 base. The CDR3 totals 17 residues. CDR1 is KGHSH, CDR2 LQKENI, per germline. The CDR3 protein is CASSPRLVAGGTDTQYF. The CDR3 coding sequence is TGTGCCAGCTCACCTCGCCTAGTCGCGGGGGGCACAGATACGCAGTATTTT.

The chain couples TRBV28 to TRBJ2-5; 8 positions match TRBD1. This CDR3 region has 18 residues. Germline assignment: CDR1 MDHEN and CDR2 SYDVKM. V was clipped by 1 base and J by 3 bases; unmatched bases: 13. CDR3 nucleotide sequence: TGTGCCAGCAGTTTATATCCGGGGACAGGCTACGACGAAGAGACCCAGTACTTC. Amino acids: CASSLYPGTGYDEETQYF.

The J gene is TRBJ2-6, the V gene TRBV2; the match to TRBD1 covers 7 bases. The germline V gene encodes CDR1 SNHLY and CDR2 FYNNEI. The CDR3 contains 17 residues. The V segment lost 7 bases and the J segment 2 bases; nucleotides outside the gene matches: 11. CDR3 sequence: CASKRQGSGTGANVLTF. The DNA for the CDR3 is TGTGCCAGCAAAAGACAGGGTTCGGGTACTGGGGCCAACGTCCTGACTTTC. The variable domain in full, with the rest retrieved from reference TRBV2 and TRBJ2-6, is EPEVTQTPSHQVTQMGQEVILRCVPISNHLYFYWYRQILGQKVEFLVSFYNNEISEKSEIFDDQFSVERPDGSNFTLKIRSTKLEDSAMYFCASKRQGSGTGANVLTFGAGSRLTVL.